The present T cell receptor (beta chain) was sequenced within a study of T cell responses to AZD1222 COVID-19 vaccine. Points on this clone: The antigen is unknown.

Whole-study results and caveats: Targets within unmutated variant regions were reportedly found for nearly half of spike-specific TCRs. The donor cohort was predominantly white British with a female majority, and clonal diversity may have been underestimated. Spike-specific TCR breadth rose after two AZD1222 doses, and depth rose as well. Sampling captured repertoires only after the peak T cell response.

TCRdb's table, derived via immunoSEQ multiplex PCR, lists solely in-frame clones and lacks some. The repertoire consists of around 160,000 clones, with 88% occurring once and the leading ten covering more than 5.5%. V lost 0 bases, J lost 2 bases, and 1 base lay in between. The CDR3 sequence is 12 residues long. Germline V lookup: CDR1 MNHEY, CDR2 SVGAGI. The chain uses TRBV6-5 and TRBJ1-1, with D hard to call. This receptor was taken from an adult in good health. The source material was peripheral blood, sampled on day 0 of AZD1222 vaccination. CDR3 region: CASSYSNTEAFF. For the CDR3, the DNA is TGTGCCAGCAGTTACTCTAACACTGAAGCTTTCTTT.